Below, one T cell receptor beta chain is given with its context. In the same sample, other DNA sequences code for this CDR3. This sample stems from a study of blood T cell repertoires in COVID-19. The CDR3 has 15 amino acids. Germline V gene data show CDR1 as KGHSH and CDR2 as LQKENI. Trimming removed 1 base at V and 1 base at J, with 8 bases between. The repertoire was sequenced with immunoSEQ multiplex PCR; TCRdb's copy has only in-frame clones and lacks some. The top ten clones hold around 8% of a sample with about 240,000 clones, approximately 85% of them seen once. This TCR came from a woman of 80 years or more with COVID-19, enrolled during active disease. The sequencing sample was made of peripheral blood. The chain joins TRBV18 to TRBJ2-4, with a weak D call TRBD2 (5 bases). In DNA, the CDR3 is TGTGCCAGCTCACCACTAAGGGAGGCCAAAAACATTCAGTACTTC. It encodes CASSPLREAKNIQYF.